A single sample gave rise to the 12 T cell receptor delta chains below, sequenced in a study of Vδ1+ human thymocytes. Which antigens these TCRs recognize remains unknown. Study-wide results and limits: Highly polyclonal TRG and TRD repertoires with Gaussian CDR3 length distributions appeared in thymus.

Sequences come from RNA converted to cDNA by reverse transcription. The CDR3 regions were amplified by multiplex PCR from V-gene primers to a constant-region primer. TCRdb fed the multiplex PCR reads to CATT. Counted here are fewer than 90,000 delta-chain clones, approximately 30% occurring once; the ten biggest clones make up 0.2% to 0.3%. Sequencing was performed on Vdelta1+ gamma-delta thymocytes from the thymus. Subset described: FACS-sorted CD3+ TCRalphabeta- TCRVdelta1+ TCRVdelta2- thymocytes. The receptors come from a boy under three years old who had congenital heart surgery.

The gene calls are TRDV1 and TRDJ1, with 10 nucleotides matching TRDD3. Trimming at V came to 2 bases and at J to 11 bases, leaving 20 bases not matched to a gene. Germline CDR1 is TSWWSYY and CDR2 is QGS. The CDR3 length is 18 residues. The CDR3 reads CALGEKHNLLRGDTGLIF. The CDR3, as DNA: TGTGCTCTTGGGGAAAAACATAACCTACTACGGGGGGATACGGGGCTCATCTTT.

V gene TRDV2 combines with J gene TRDJ1; 8 positions match TRDD3. The germline V gene encodes CDR1 GEAIGNYY and CDR2 EKD. The CDR3 contains 15 residues. V shed 5 bases and J 0 bases; nucleotides not matched to a gene: 7. CDR3 nucleotide sequence: TGTGCCTGTGGTTCCCTGGGGGACTACACCGATAAACTCATCTTT. This encodes CACGSLGDYTDKLIF.

The chain combines TRDV1 with TRDJ1; D possibly corresponds to TRDD2 (9 bases). CDR1 and CDR2 from the germline V gene are TSWWSYY and QGS. V lost 3 bases, J lost 4 bases, and 24 bases lay in between. This CDR3 has 18 amino acids. CDR3 residues: CALGDCLPTGILDDKLIF. The CDR3 DNA sequence: TGTGCTCTTGGGGACTGCCTTCCTACGGGGATACTGGACGATAAACTCATCTTT.

The V call is TRDV1, the J call TRDJ1; either TRDD2 or TRDD3 may supply D (7 bases each). V was cut by 0 bases and J by 4 bases, with 24 bases left in between. This CDR3 comprises 19 residues. Germline assignment: CDR1 TSWWSYY and CDR2 QGS. The CDR3 reads CALGELSVPTIYWGDKLIF. The DNA of the CDR3 is TGTGCTCTTGGGGAACTATCGGTTCCTACGATCTACTGGGGCGATAAACTCATCTTT.

The chain is built from TRDV1 and TRDJ1; a possible D gene is TRDD3 (5 bases). Germline lookup yields CDR1 TSWWSYY and CDR2 QGS. Trimming stripped 0 bases from V and 4 bases from J, with 18 bases between. CDR3 size: 17 residues. The CDR3 sequence is CALGELESWEADDKLIF. The DNA for the CDR3 is TGTGCTCTTGGGGAACTTGAGAGCTGGGAGGCTGACGATAAACTCATCTTT.

The chain recombines TRDV1 with TRDJ1; 13 bases are shared with TRDD3. V dropped 3 bases and J dropped 1; count of bases not matched to a gene: 20. The CDR3 covers 22 residues. Germline V gene data show CDR1 as TSWWSYY and CDR2 as QGS. The CDR3 loop is CALGDRLLVLHWGIRGTDKLIF. In DNA form, the CDR3 reads TGTGCTCTTGGGGATCGACTCCTAGTTCTTCACTGGGGGATACGAGGCACCGATAAACTCATCTTT.

This rearrangement joins TRDV1 to TRDJ1, with 11 bases fitting TRDD3. Germline V gene lookup returns CDR1 TSWWSYY and CDR2 QGS. With V trimmed by 4 bases and J by 2 bases, 12 bases remained unmatched. The CDR3 has 18 amino acids. The DNA for the CDR3 is TGTGCTCTTGGGGGCCGGACCGTAATGGGGGATACGACCGATAAACTCATCTTT. It encodes CALGGRTVMGDTTDKLIF.

Only a few counts were recorded for this clone. The gene calls are TRDV1 and TRDJ1, with TRDD2 identical over 8 bases. Germline V lookup: CDR1 TSWWSYY, CDR2 QGS. The CDR3 covers 22 residues. Trimming took 1 base from V and 0 from J; bases not matched to a gene: 22. In DNA form, the CDR3 reads TGTGCTCTTGGGGAACCTAGTGGCCTTCCTATTCTGAGAGGGGGGTACACCGATAAACTCATCTTT. Amino acids: CALGEPSGLPILRGGYTDKLIF.

This clone was observed a handful of times. At one of its ends the junction is not consistent with the germline gene, which may arise from a read error. V is TRDV1 and J is TRDJ1; D possibly corresponds to TRDD3 (7 bases). The CDR3 is 20 amino acids. CDR1 is TSWWSYY, CDR2 QGS, per germline. The DNA of the CDR3 is TGTGCTCCTGGGCCTCCTACGAGAGACTTGGGGGACTTGTACACCGATAAACTCATCTTT. This codes for CAPGPPTRDLGDLYTDKLIF.

This clone has just one count. The chain has TRDV1 and TRDJ1, with 7 bases lining up with TRDD3. The CDR3 has 21 amino acids. The J segment lost 1 base and the V segment lost 0 bases, leaving 20 bases of the junction unmatched. Germline V gives CDR1 TSWWSYY, CDR2 QGS. CDR3 DNA sequence: TGTGCTCTTGGGGAACTTTCCCCTCACGAGAGTACCTGGGGGCCCACCGATAAACTCATCTTT. Amino acids: CALGELSPHESTWGPTDKLIF.

This clone was detected only once. The chain uses TRDV1 and TRDJ1, with 9 bases matching TRDD2. Looked up from germline, CDR1 is TSWWSYY and CDR2 is QGS. Trimming removed 1 base from V and 1 base from J; junction bases left unmatched: 25. This CDR3 has 23 amino acids. This CDR3 is CALGEPRPSYHPRRGILTDKLIF. CDR3 sequence (DNA): TGTGCTCTTGGGGAACCCCGGCCTTCCTACCACCCTCGGCGAGGGATACTCACCGATAAACTCATCTTT.

The V call is TRDV1, the J call TRDJ1; 8 bases fit TRDD2. The CDR3 is 23 residues long. From germline, CDR1 is TSWWSYY and CDR2 QGS. Trimming removed 1 base from V and 2 bases from J; junction bases left unmatched: 27. This CDR3 reads CALGEHNTTRFGLPNPQTDKLIF. CDR3 nucleotides: TGTGCTCTTGGGGAACACAACACGACCAGATTTGGCCTTCCTAACCCTCAAACCGATAAACTCATCTTT.